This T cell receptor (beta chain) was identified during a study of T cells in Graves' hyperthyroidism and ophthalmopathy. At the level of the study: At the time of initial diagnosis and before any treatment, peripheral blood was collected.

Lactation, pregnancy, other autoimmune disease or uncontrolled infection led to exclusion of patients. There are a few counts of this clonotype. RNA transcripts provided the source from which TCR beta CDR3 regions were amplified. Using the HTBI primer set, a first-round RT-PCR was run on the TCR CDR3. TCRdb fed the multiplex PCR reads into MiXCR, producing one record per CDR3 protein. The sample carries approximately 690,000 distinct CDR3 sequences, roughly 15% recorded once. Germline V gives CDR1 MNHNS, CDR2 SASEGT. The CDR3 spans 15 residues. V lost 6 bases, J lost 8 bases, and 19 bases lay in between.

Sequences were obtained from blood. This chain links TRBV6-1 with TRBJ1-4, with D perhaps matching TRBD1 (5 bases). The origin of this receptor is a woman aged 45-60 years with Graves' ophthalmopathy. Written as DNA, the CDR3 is TGTGCCAGCAGCTCCCTAGGGAGGGGAAGCGAAAAACTGTTTTTT. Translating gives CASSSLGRGSEKLFF.